This T cell receptor beta chain was identified during a study of blood T cell repertoires in COVID-19. Whole-study context: Acute and convalescent COVID-19 specimens originated in the United States, Italy and Spain.

Method: immunoSEQ multiplex PCR; TCRdb's copy keeps in-frame clones and lacks some. The table has 65,000 to 75,000 clones, roughly 84% seen once. The CDR3 is 16 amino acids. Germline V gene sequence: CDR1 SGHRS, CDR2 YFSETQ. V lost 2 bases to trimming and J lost 0 bases, with 12 bases between them. The chain is built from TRBV5-1 and TRBJ1-5; tentatively, D is TRBD1 (6 bases). Material: peripheral blood. This sequence originates from an elderly woman with active or convalescent COVID-19. The CDR3 is CASSLTGRDSNQPQHF. In DNA form, the CDR3 reads TGCGCCAGCAGCTTAACAGGGAGGGATAGCAATCAGCCCCAGCATTTT.